The clone carrying this T cell receptor (beta chain) was recorded at least ten times. These data are taken from a study of T cells in Graves' hyperthyroidism and ophthalmopathy. Germline CDR1 reads DFQATT; CDR2 reads SNEGSKA (reference sequence). V lost 0 bases to trimming and J lost 7 bases, with 22 bases between them. The CDR3 is made up of 16 amino acids. Researchers took RNA transcripts and amplified the TCR beta CDR3 regions from them. HTBI primers were employed in a first-round RT-PCR of the TCR CDR3. From the multiplex PCR reads, TCRdb called clonotypes with MiXCR, one entry per CDR3 protein. The table includes some 270,000 distinct CDR3 sequences, more than 10% detected once. Hyperthyroidism had been newly diagnosed in patients aged 18 to 65, and its duration was under 2 months. Those patients with uncontrolled infection, other autoimmune disease, pregnancy or lactation were excluded. Diagnosis relied on clinical symptoms, serum thyroxine and TRAb, thyroid ultrasound and orbital computed tomography. Blood was obtained at the first hyperthyroidism diagnosis, which preceded any ophthalmopathy symptoms.

The TCR comes from a woman aged 30 to 39 with Graves' hyperthyroidism that later progressed to Graves' ophthalmopathy. Sample: blood. The rearrangement links TRBV20-1 to TRBJ2-7; D gene ambiguous. The CDR3 DNA sequence: TGCAGTGCTAGAGATCGGCTGCCCCAGACCGAGCTGGAGCAGTACTTC. This gives the protein CSARDRLPQTELEQYF.